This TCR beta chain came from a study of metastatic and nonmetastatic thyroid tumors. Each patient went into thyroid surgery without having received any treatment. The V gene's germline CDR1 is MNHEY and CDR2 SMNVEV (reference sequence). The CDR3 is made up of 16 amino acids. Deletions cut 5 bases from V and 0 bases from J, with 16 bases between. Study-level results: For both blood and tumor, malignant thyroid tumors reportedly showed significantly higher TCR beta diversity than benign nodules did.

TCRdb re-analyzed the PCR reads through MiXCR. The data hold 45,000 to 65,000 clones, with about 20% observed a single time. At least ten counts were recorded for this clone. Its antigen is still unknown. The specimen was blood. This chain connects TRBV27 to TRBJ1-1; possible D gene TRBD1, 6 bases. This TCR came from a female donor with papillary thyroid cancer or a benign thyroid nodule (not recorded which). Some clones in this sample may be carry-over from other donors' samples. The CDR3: CASSPRGRGLNTEAFF. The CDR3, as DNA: TGTGCCAGCAGTCCCCGGGGCAGGGGACTGAACACTGAAGCTTTCTTT.